One sample yielded the 7 T cell receptor beta chains listed below, sequenced in a study of blood T cell repertoires in COVID-19. This table comes from immunoSEQ multiplex PCR, and its TCRdb copy is limited to in-frame clones, with some not included. Altogether 210,000 or so clones are present, roughly 84% being singletons, with the ten largest covering 1.5% to 2%. The sample consisted of peripheral blood. These TCRs come from a middle-aged man with active or convalescent COVID-19.

This chain connects TRBV11-2 to TRBJ2-4; TRBD1 aligns across 10 bases. Germline V gene lookup returns CDR1 SGHAT and CDR2 FQNNGV. Trimming cost V 4 bases and J 14 bases; bases outside gene matches: 2. CDR3 size: 11 residues. CDR3 nucleotides: TGTGCCAGCAGCTCTGGACAGGGGGAGTACTTC. Translating it yields CASSSGQGEYF.

This sequence joins TRBV9 and TRBJ2-6; D is perhaps TRBD2 (6 bases). Germline CDR1 SGDLS, CDR2 YYNGEE. The CDR3 has 17 amino acids. Trimming removed 4 bases from V and 0 bases from J, with 14 bases in between. CDR3 loop: CASSPRRGVSGANVLTF. CDR3 nucleotide sequence: TGTGCCAGCAGCCCCCGGAGGGGCGTCTCTGGGGCCAACGTCCTGACTTTC.

The J gene is TRBJ2-3, the V gene TRBV5-1; no clear D. CDR1 SGHRS and CDR2 YFSETQ come from the germline V gene. The CDR3 runs 12 residues. Trimming stripped 1 base from V and 6 bases from J, with 6 bases between. The CDR3 coding sequence is TGCGCCAGCAGCTTGTCTCGGGATACGCAGTATTTT. Translated: CASSLSRDTQYF. Full variable domain (remainder filled in from reference TRBV5-1 and TRBJ2-3): KAGVTQTPRYLIKTRGQQVTLSCSPISGHRSVSWYQQTPGQGLQFLFEYFSETQRNKGNFPGRFSGRQFSNSRSEMNVSTLELGDSALYLCASSLSRDTQYFGPGTRLTVL.

This sequence joins TRBV28 and TRBJ2-5; 8 bases map to TRBD2. Germline CDR1 MDHEN, CDR2 SYDVKM. The junction had 11 bases not matched to a gene; V was cut back by 3 bases and J by 2 bases. The CDR3 is made up of 17 amino acids. This chain's CDR3 is CASSFVTGGPRQETQYF. Written as DNA, the CDR3 is TGTGCCAGCAGTTTTGTAACGGGGGGGCCTCGGCAAGAGACCCAGTACTTC.

This clone occurred once. The chain recombines TRBV30 with TRBJ1-5, with TRBD1 as a possible D gene (6 bases). CDR3 length equals 15 residues. Germline assignment: CDR1 GTSNPN and CDR2 SVGIG (reference sequence). The germline V and J ends were trimmed by 2 bases and 6 bases, with 17 bases remaining between them. CDR3 in DNA: TGTGCCTGGAGTAAGGGACAAAAATGGGGTCAGCCCCAGCATTTT. Its translation is CAWSKGQKWGQPQHF.

The DNA for the CDR3 is TGTGCCTGGAGTGTACGGATGGGGGCAGGTCAGCCCCAGCATTTT. It yields the protein CAWSVRMGAGQPQHF. The rearrangement uses TRBV30 and TRBJ1-5; D possibly corresponds to TRBD1 (6 bases). From germline, CDR1 is GTSNPN and CDR2 SVGIG (reference sequence). The CDR3 covers 15 residues. V was trimmed by 0 bases and J by 6 bases, leaving 15 bases between them.

The V and J genes are TRBV28 and TRBJ1-2, with TRBD1 as a possible D gene (6 bases). Trimming took off 1 base at V and 8 bases at J, with 23 bases between the two ends. CDR1 is MDHEN and CDR2 is SYDVKM in the germline V gene. The CDR3 spans 17 residues. DNA of the CDR3: TGTGCCAGCAGTTTATTTCCCCCCAGCGGGGGCGGTCGAGGCTACACCTTC. This translates into CASSLFPPSGGGRGYTF.